This entry concerns a single T cell receptor (beta chain). Its antigen is currently unknown. This specimen belongs to a study of CXCR3-negative and CXCR3-positive naive CD8 T cells. Study-wide results and limits: Similar TRBV-TRBJ gene usage was seen in naive CXCR3-negative and CXCR3-positive cells, but not in memory cells.

5' RACE with UMI labels generated the TRB cDNA libraries. TCRdb reprocessed the 5' RACE reads, with one entry per CDR3 protein and no DNA. This table lists approximately 56,000 distinct CDR3 sequences. The sequencing input was memory CD8+ T cells from blood. This receptor was obtained from a human donor in good health. Some clones in this sample may be carry-over from other donors' samples.

CDR3: CASSQSAPPEGSSYEQYF. The V call is TRBV23-1, the J call TRBJ2-7; TCRdb's assignment of TRBD2 cannot be checked, as there is no DNA. TRBV23-1 is identified as an open reading frame with a role that is uncertain. The CDR3 totals 18 residues.